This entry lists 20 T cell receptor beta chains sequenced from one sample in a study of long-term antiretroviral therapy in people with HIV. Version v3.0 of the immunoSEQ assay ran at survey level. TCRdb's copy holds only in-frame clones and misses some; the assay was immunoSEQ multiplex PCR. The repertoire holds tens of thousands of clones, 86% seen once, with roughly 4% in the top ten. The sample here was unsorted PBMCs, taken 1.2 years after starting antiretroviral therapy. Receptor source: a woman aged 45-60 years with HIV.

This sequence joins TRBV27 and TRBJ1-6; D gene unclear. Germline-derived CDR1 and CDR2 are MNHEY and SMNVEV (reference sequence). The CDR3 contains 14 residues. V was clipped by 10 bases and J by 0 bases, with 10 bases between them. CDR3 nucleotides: TGTGCCACCGGGTTAAGCTCCTATAATTCACCCCTCCACTTT. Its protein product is CATGLSSYNSPLHF.

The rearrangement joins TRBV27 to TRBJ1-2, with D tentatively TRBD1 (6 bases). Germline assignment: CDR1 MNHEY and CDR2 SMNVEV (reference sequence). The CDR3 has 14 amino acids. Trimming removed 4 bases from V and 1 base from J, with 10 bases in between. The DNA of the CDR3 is TGTGCCAGCAGTTCCAGGGGATATAACTATGGCTACACCTTC. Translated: CASSSRGYNYGYTF.

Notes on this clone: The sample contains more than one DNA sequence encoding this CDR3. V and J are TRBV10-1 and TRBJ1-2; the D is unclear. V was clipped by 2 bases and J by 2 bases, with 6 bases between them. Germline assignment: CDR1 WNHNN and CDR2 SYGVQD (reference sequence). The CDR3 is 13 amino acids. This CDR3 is CASSEKPNYGYTF. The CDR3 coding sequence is TGCGCCAGCAGTGAGAAGCCAAACTATGGCTACACCTTC.

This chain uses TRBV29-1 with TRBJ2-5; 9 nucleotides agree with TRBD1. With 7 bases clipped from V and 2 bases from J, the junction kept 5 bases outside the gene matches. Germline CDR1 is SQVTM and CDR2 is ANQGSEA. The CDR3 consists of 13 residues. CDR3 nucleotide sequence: TGCAGCGGCCTGGGACAGGGACAAGAGACCCAGTACTTC. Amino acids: CSGLGQGQETQYF.

This CDR3 reads CASSLAGDRGRGDTQYF. The CDR3 nucleotides are TGTGCCAGCAGCTTAGCGGGCGACAGAGGGAGGGGAGATACGCAGTATTTT. The chain combines TRBV11-1 with TRBJ2-3; 7 bases are a match to TRBD2. Germline-derived CDR1 and CDR2 are SGHAT and FQDESV (reference sequence). The CDR3 consists of 17 residues. The V gene end was trimmed by 0 bases and the J gene end by 5 bases; junction bases not matched to a gene: 11.

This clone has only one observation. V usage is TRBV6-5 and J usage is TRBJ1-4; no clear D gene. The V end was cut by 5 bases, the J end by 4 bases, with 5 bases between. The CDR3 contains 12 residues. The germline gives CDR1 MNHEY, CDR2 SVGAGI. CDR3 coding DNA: TGTGCCAGCAGTACCGATAATGAAAAACTGTTTTTT. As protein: CASSTDNEKLFF.

This CDR3 is CASRPRGPSNQPQHF. In DNA, the CDR3 is TGTGCCAGCAGGCCACGGGGCCCTAGCAATCAGCCCCAGCATTTT. V usage is TRBV6-5 and J usage is TRBJ1-5; possibly TRBD1 for D (5 bases). The V and J ends lost 6 bases and 0 bases respectively, with 12 bases between them. The germline V gene has CDR1 MNHEY and CDR2 SVGAGI. The CDR3 loop spans 15 amino acids.

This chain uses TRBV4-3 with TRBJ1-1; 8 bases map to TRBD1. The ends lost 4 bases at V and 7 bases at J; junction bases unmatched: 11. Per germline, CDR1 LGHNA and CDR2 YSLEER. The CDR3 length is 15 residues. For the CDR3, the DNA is TGCGCCAGCAGCCCAACGCGACAGGGGCGGGATGAAGCTTTCTTT. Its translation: CASSPTRQGRDEAFF.

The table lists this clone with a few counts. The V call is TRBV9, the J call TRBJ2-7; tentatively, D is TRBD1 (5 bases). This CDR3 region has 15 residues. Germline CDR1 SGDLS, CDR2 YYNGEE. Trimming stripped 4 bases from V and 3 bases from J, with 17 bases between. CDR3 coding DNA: TGTGCCAGCAGCTCCTCCTCCCCCAGGGTCTACGAGCAGTACTTC. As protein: CASSSSSPRVYEQYF.

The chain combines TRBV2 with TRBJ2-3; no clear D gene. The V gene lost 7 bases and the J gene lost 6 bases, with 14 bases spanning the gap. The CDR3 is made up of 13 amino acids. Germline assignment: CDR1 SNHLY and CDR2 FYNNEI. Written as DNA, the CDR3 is TGTGCCAGCAAACACGGACCGGTGGATACGCAGTATTTT. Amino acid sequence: CASKHGPVDTQYF.

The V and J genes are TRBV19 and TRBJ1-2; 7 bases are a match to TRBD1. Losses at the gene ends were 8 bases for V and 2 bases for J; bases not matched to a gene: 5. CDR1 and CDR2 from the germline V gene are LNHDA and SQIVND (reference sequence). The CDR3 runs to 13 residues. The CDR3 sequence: CASARDRNYGYTF. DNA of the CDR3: TGTGCCAGTGCCCGGGACAGAAACTATGGCTACACCTTC. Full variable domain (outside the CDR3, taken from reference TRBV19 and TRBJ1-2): DGGITQSPKYLFRKEGQNVTLSCEQNLNHDAMYWYRQDPGQGLRLIYYSQIVNDFQKGDIAEGYSVSREKKESFPLTVTSAQKNPTAFYLCASARDRNYGYTFGSGTRLTVV.

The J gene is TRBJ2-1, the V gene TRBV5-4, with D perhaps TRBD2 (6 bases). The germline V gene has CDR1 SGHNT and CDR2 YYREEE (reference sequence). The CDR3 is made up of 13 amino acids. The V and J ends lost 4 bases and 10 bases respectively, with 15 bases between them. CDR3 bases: TGTGCCAGCAGCCGGGGGTTGGGGGACGAGCAGTTCTTC. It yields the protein CASSRGLGDEQFF.

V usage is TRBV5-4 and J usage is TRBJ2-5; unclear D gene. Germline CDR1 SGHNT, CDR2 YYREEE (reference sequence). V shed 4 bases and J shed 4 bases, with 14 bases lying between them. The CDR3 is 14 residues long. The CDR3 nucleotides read TGTGCCAGCAGCCCCGTGTGGGCGGTAGAGACCCAGTACTTC. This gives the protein CASSPVWAVETQYF.

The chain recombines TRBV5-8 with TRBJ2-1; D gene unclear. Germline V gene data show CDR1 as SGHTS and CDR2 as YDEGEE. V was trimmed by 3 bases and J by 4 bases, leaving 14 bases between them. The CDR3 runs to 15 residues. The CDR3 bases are TGTGCCAGCAGCTCGCGACCGCCACCTTACAATGAGCAGTTCTTC. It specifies CASSSRPPPYNEQFF.

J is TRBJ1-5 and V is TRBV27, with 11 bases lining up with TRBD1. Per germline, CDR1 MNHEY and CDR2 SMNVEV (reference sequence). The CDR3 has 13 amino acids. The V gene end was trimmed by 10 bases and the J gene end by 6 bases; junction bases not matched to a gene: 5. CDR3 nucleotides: TGTGCCACCGGACAGGGGGCGCGTCAGCCCCAGCATTTT. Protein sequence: CATGQGARQPQHF.

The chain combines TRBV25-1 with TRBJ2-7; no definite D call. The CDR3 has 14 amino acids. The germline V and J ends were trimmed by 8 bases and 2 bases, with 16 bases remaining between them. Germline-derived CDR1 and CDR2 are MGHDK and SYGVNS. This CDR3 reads CASARAPSTYEQYF. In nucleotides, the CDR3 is TGTGCCAGCGCACGGGCCCCTTCGACCTACGAGCAGTACTTC.

This CDR3 reads CASSSGGLRTGELFF. CDR3 in DNA: TGTGCCAGCAGTTCGGGGGGGCTAAGGACCGGGGAGCTGTTTTTT. The genes are TRBV27 and TRBJ2-2; the match to TRBD2 covers 8 bases. CDR1 and CDR2 from the germline V gene are MNHEY and SMNVEV (reference sequence). After removal of 4 bases from V and 5 bases from J, the junction contained 6 bases not matched to a gene. The CDR3 consists of 15 residues.

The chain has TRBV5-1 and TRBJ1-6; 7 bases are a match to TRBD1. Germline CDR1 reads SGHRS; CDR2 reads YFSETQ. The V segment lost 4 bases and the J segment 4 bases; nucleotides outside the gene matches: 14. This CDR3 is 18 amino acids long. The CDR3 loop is CASSTDRAKGIYNSPLHF. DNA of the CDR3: TGCGCCAGCAGCACCGACAGGGCCAAGGGGATTTATAATTCACCCCTCCACTTT.

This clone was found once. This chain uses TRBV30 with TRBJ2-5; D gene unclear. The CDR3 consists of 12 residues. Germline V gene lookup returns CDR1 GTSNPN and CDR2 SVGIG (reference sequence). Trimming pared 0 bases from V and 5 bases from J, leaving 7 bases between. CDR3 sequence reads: CAWSVLRETQYF. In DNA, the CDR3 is TGTGCCTGGAGTGTACTAAGGGAGACCCAGTACTTC.

CDR3 protein: CASSQDRTGMNTGELFF. The DNA of the CDR3 is TGTGCCAGCAGCCAAGACCGGACAGGGATGAACACCGGGGAGCTGTTTTTT. The V gene is TRBV4-2, the J gene TRBJ2-2; TRBD1 matches at 8 bases. The CDR3 is made up of 17 amino acids. V dropped 0 bases and J dropped 1; count of bases not matched to a gene: 4. CDR1 and CDR2 (germline): LGHNA, YNFKEQ.